The sequence of this TCR beta chain was determined in a study of cytomegalovirus exposure and HLA in healthy donors. Study results and caveats: Clonal expansion was found to be greater in HLA-associated TCR beta chains than in equally common others in a later analysis. According to an earlier analysis, most TCR beta V segments yielded productive rearrangements about 90% or about 30% of the time.

The PCR contained 60 Vbeta and 13 Jbeta primers. Clones were sequenced by immunoSEQ multiplex PCR, and TCRdb holds only the in-frame ones, with some missing. The sample lists 250,000 to 350,000 clones, more than 80% seen once, with roughly 4% in the top ten. Germline V gene lookup returns CDR1 MNHEY and CDR2 SMNVEV (reference sequence). The CDR3 is 15 residues long. The V end was cut by 2 bases, the J end by 0 bases, with 11 bases between. A word on this clone: What it binds is not known.

The V and J genes are TRBV27 and TRBJ2-7, with a weak D call TRBD1 (5 bases). Sequenced: PBMCs. The receptor was isolated from a man aged 40-49 years in good health and CMV-seropositive. The CDR3 nucleotides read TGTGCCAGCAGTTTAAAACAGGAGCTCTCCTACGAGCAGTACTTC. This encodes CASSLKQELSYEQYF.